The TCR beta chain described here comes from a study of shared clonotypes between healthy human individuals. Only in-frame clones appear in the TCRdb table, and some are missing; sequencing was by immunoSEQ multiplex PCR. The table lists around 1.4 million clones, 98% to 99% of them singletons, with roughly 0.36% in the top ten. The sequenced sample consisted of naive CD4+ T cells sorted from blood. Subset in this sample: CD45RA+ positively selected. The receptor comes from a man aged 30-40 years in good health.

CDR3 in DNA: TGTGCCAGCAGCCGCCGGGACCTATACGAGCAGTACTTC. This sequence encodes CASSRRDLYEQYF. V and J are TRBV7-2 and TRBJ2-7; tentatively, D is TRBD1 or TRBD2 (5 bases each). Looked up from germline, CDR1 is SGHTA and CDR2 is FQGNSA. The V end lost 5 bases, the J end lost 4 bases, and 12 bases lay between the germline ends. The CDR3 runs 13 residues.